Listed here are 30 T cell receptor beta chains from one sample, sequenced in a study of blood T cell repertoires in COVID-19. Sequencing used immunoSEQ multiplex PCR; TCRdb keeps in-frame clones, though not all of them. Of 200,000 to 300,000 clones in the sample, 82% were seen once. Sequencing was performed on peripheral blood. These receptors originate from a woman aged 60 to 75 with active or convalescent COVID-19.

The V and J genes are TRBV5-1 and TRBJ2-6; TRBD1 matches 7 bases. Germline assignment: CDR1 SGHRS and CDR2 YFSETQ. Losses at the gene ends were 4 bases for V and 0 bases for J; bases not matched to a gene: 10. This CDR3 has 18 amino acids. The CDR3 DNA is TGCGCCAGCAGCCCCTCGACAGGGTGGATCTCTGGGGCCAACGTCCTGACTTTC. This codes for CASSPSTGWISGANVLTF.

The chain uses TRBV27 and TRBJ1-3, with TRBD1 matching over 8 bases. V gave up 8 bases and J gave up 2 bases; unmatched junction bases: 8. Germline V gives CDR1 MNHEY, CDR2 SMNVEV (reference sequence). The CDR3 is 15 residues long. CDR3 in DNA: TGTGCCAGCGGCGCCTTGACAGGGGCTGGAAACACCATATATTTT. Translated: CASGALTGAGNTIYF.

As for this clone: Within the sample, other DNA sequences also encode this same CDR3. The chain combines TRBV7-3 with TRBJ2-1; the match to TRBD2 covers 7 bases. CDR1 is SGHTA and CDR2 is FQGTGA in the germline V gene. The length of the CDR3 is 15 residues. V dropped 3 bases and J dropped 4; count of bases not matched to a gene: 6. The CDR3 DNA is TGTGCCAGCAGCTTGGCCGGGACTACGTACAATGAGCAGTTCTTC. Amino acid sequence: CASSLAGTTYNEQFF.

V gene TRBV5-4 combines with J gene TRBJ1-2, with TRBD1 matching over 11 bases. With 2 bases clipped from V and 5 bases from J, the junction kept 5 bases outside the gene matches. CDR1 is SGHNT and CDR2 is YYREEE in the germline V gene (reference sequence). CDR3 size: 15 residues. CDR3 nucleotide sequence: TGTGCCAGCAGCTTACGGGACAGGGGGAGGTATGGCTACACCTTC. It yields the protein CASSLRDRGRYGYTF.

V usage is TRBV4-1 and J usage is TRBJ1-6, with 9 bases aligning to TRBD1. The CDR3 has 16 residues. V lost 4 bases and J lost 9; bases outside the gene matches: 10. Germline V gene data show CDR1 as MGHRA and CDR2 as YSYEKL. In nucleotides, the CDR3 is TGCGCCAGCAGCCGAACGTCGGGACAGGGAAGTTCACCCCTCCACTTT. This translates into CASSRTSGQGSSPLHF.

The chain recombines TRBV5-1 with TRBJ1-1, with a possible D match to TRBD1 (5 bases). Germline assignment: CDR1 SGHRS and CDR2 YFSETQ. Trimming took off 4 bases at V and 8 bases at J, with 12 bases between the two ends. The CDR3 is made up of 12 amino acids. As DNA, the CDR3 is TGCGCCAGCAGCGCGGGGACTCAAGAAGCTTTCTTT. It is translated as CASSAGTQEAFF.

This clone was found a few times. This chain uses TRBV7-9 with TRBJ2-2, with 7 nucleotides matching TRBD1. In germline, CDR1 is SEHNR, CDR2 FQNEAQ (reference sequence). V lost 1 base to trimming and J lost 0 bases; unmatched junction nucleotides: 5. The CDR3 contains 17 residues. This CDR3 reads CASSLVGGETNTGELFF. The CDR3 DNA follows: TGTGCCAGCAGCTTAGTAGGGGGCGAGACGAACACCGGGGAGCTGTTTTTT.

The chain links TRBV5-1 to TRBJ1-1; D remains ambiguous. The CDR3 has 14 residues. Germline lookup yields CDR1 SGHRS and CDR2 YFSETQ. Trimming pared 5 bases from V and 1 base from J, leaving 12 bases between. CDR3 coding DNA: TGCGCCAGCAGTTACTACGACGGGAACACTGAAGCTTTCTTT. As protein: CASSYYDGNTEAFF.

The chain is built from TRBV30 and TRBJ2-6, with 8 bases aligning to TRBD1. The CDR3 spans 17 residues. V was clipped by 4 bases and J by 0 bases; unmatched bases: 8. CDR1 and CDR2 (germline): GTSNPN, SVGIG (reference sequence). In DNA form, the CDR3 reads TGTGCCTGGACCCGGACAGGGCCTAGCTCTGGGGCCAACGTCCTGACTTTC. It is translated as CAWTRTGPSSGANVLTF. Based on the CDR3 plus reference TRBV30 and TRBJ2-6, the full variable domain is SQTIHQWPATLVQPVGSPLSLECTVEGTSNPNLYWYRQAAGRGLQLLFYSVGIGQISSEVPQNLSASRPQDRQFILSSKKLLLSDSGFYLCAWTRTGPSSGANVLTFGAGSRLTVL.

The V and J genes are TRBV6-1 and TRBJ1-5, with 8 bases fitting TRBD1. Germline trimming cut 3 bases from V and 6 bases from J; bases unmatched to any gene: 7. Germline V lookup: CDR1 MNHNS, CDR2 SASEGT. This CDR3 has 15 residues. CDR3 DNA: TGTGCCAGCAGTGATGGGCAGGGGGCAGTTCAGCCCCAGCATTTT. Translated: CASSDGQGAVQPQHF.

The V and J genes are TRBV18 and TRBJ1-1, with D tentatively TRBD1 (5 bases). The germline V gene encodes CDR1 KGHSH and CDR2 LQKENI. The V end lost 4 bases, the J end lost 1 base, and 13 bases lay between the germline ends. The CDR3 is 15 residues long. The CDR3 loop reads CASSLGGIGNTEAFF. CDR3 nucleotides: TGTGCCAGCTCACTGGGGGGAATTGGGAACACTGAAGCTTTCTTT.

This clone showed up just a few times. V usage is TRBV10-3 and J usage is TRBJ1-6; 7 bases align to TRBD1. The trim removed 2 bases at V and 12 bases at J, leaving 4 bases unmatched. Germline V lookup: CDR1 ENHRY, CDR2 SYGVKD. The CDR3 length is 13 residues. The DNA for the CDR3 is TGTGCCATCAGTGAGCAGGGGGTAAAACCCCTCCACTTT. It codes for CAISEQGVKPLHF.

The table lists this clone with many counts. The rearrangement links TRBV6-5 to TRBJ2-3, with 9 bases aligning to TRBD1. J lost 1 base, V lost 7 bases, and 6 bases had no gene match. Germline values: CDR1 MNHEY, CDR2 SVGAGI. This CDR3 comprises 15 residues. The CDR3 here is CASKTQGAGTDTQYF. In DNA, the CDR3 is TGTGCCAGCAAAACACAGGGGGCGGGCACAGATACGCAGTATTTT.

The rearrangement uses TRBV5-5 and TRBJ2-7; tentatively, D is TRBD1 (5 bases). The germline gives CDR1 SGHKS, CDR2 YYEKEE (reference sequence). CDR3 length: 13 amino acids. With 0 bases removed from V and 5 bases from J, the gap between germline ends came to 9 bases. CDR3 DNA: TGTGCCAGCAGCTTGGGACAGTCCCACGAGCAGTACTTC. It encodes CASSLGQSHEQYF.

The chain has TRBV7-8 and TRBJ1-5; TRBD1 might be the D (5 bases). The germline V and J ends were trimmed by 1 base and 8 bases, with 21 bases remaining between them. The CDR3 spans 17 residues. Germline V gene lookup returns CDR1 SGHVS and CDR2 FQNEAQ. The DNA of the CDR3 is TGTGCCAGCAGCTTAGAACGGCTTGGCGGGAAGGGGAAGCCCCAGCATTTT. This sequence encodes CASSLERLGGKGKPQHF.

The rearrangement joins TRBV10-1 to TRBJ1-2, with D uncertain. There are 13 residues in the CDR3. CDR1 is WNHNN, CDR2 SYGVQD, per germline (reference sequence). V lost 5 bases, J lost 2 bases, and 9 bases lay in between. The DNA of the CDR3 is TGCGCCAGCAGTAGAGGGCCGAACTATGGCTACACCTTC. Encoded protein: CASSRGPNYGYTF.

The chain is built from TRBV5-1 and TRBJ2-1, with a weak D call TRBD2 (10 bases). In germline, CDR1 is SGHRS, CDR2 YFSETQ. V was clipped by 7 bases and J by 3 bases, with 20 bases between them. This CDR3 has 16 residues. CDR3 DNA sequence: TGCGCCAGCGGGACTAGCGACAGGGGGTTCTACAATGAGCAGTTCTTC. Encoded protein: CASGTSDRGFYNEQFF.

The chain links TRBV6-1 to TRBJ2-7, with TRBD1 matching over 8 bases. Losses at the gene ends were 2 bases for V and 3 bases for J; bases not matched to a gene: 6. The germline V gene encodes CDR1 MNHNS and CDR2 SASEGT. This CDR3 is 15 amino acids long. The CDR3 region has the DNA TGTGCCAGCAGTGAATACCTAGGACAGGGCTACGAGCAGTACTTC. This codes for CASSEYLGQGYEQYF.

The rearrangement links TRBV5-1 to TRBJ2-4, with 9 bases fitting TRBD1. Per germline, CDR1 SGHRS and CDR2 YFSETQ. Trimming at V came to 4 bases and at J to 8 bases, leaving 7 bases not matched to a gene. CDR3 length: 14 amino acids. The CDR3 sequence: CASSPRTGVDIQYF. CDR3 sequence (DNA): TGCGCCAGCAGCCCCAGGACAGGGGTGGACATTCAGTACTTC.

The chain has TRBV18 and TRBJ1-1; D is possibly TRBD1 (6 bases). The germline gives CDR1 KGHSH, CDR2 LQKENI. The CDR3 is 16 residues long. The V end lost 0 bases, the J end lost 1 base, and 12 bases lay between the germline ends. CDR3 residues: CASSPPSQGSNTEAFF. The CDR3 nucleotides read TGTGCCAGCTCACCACCCAGCCAGGGGTCGAACACTGAAGCTTTCTTT.

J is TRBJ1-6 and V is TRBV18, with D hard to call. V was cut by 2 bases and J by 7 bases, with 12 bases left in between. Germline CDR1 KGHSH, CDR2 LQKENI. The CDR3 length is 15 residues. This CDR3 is CASSPGRSPNSPLHF. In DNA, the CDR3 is TGTGCCAGCTCACCAGGTAGATCCCCGAATTCACCCCTCCACTTT.

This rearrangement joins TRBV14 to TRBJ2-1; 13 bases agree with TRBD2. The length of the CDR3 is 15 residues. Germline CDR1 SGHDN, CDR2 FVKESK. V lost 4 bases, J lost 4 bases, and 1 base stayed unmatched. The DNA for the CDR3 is TGTGCCAGCAGCCCGGGACTAGCGGGGTACAATGAGCAGTTCTTC. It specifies CASSPGLAGYNEQFF.

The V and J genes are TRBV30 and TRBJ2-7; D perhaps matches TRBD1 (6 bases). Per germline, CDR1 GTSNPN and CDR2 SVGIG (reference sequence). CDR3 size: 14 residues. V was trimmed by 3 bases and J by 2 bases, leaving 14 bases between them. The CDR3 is CAWRGHRGAYEQYF. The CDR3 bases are TGTGCCTGGAGGGGACACCGAGGAGCCTACGAGCAGTACTTC.

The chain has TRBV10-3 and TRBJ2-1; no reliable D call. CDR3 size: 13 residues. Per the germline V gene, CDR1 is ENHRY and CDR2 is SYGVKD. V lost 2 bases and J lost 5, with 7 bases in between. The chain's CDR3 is CAISELGNNEQFF. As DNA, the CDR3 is TGTGCCATCAGTGAGCTAGGAAACAATGAGCAGTTCTTC.

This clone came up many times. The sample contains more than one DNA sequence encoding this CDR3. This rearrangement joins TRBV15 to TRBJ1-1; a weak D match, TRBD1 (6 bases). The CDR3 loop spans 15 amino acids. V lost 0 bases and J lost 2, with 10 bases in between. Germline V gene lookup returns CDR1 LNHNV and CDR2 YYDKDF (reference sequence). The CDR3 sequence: CATSREGTLNTEAFF. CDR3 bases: TGTGCCACCAGCAGAGAGGGGACACTTAACACTGAAGCTTTCTTT.

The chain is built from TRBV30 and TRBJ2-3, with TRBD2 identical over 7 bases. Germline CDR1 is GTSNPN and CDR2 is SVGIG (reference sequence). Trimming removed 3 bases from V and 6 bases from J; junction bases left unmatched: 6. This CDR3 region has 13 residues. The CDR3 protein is CAWSGGGWDTQYF. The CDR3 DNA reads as TGTGCCTGGAGCGGGGGAGGGTGGGATACGCAGTATTTT.

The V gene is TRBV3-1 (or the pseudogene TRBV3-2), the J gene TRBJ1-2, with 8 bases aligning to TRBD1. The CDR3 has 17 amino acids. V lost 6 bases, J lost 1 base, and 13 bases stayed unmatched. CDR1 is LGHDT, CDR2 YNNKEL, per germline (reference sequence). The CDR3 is CASSLRTGSILNYGYTF. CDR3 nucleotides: TGTGCCAGCAGTCTCAGGACAGGGTCCATCCTTAACTATGGCTACACCTTC.

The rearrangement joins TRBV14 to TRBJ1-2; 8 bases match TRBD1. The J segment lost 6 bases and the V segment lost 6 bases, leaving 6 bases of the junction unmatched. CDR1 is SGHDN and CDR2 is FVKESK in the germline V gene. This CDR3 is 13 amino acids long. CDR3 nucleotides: TGTGCCAGCAGACGACAGGGGAGGGATGGCTACACCTTC. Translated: CASRRQGRDGYTF.

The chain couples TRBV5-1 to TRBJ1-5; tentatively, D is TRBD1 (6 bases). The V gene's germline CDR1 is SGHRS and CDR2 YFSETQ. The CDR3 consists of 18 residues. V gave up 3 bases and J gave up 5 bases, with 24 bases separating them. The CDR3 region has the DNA TGCGCCAGCAGCTGGGGGCAGGGAAAGGGGAAGACGGATCAGCCCCAGCATTTT. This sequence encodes CASSWGQGKGKTDQPQHF. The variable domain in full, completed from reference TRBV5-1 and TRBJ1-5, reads KAGVTQTPRYLIKTRGQQVTLSCSPISGHRSVSWYQQTPGQGLQFLFEYFSETQRNKGNFPGRFSGRQFSNSRSEMNVSTLELGDSALYLCASSWGQGKGKTDQPQHFGDGTRLSIL.

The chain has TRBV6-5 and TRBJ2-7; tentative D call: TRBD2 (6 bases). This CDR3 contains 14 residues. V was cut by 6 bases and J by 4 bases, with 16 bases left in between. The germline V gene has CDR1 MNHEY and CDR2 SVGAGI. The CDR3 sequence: CASRRDWESYEQYF. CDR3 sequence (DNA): TGTGCCAGCAGAAGGGACTGGGAGAGTTACGAGCAGTACTTC.